The 30 T cell receptor beta chains reported below all come from one sample, sequenced in a study of cytomegalovirus exposure and HLA in healthy donors. PCR involved 60 Vbeta and 13 Jbeta primers. The data were produced by immunoSEQ multiplex PCR, yet TCRdb's version contains in-frame clones alone and is incomplete. The sample shows 99,000 or so clones, 65% to 90% of them seen only once. The sample consisted of PBMCs. These TCRs come from a young man in good health and CMV-seropositive.

This chain joins TRBV21-1 and TRBJ1-5. TRBV21-1 is a known pseudogene. This CDR3 spans 14 amino acids. CDR3 sequence (DNA): TGTGCCAGCAGGGGAGGGAGACCATGTGGACCCCAGCATTTT. Amino acids: CASRGGRPCGPQHF.

This clone was recorded once. V is TRBV30 and J is TRBJ1-4, with 9 nucleotides matching TRBD1. V dropped 4 bases and J dropped 2; count of bases not matched to a gene: 14. This CDR3 is 18 amino acids long. Germline V CDR1 and CDR2: GTSNPN, SVGIG (reference sequence). This chain's CDR3 is CAWKQPGTGMLTNEKLFF. The CDR3 bases are TGTGCCTGGAAACAACCTGGGACAGGGATGTTGACTAATGAAAAACTGTTTTTT.

The V gene is TRBV7-9, the J gene TRBJ2-3; a weak D match, TRBD2 (7 bases). V was cut by 2 bases and J by 1 base, with 13 bases left in between. This CDR3 contains 16 residues. In germline, CDR1 is SEHNR, CDR2 FQNEAQ (reference sequence). Here the CDR3 reads CASSLMRGGRTDTQYF. In DNA form, the CDR3 reads TGTGCCAGCAGCTTAATGCGCGGGGGCCGCACAGATACGCAGTATTTT. Looking up the rest from reference TRBV7-9 and TRBJ2-3 gives the full variable domain: DTGVSQNPRHKITKRGQNVTFRCDPISEHNRLYWYRQTLGQGPEFLTYFQNEAQLEKSRLLSDRFSAERPKGSFSTLEIQRTEQGDSAMYLCASSLMRGGRTDTQYFGPGTRLTVL.

The chain recombines TRBV12-5 with TRBJ2-7; TRBD1 might be the D (5 bases). In germline, CDR1 is LGHNT, CDR2 FRNRAP. Trimming pared 5 bases from V and 0 bases from J, leaving 11 bases between. The length of the CDR3 is 14 residues. CDR3 coding DNA: TGTGCTAGTGGTCCGGATGGGGCCTCCTACGAGCAGTACTTC. This encodes CASGPDGASYEQYF.

The CDR3 sequence: CASGPGQETQYF. The CDR3 DNA reads as TGTGCCAGCGGGCCAGGCCAAGAGACCCAGTACTTC. The V gene is TRBV6-6, the J gene TRBJ2-5; D is undetermined. V lost 8 bases, J lost 1 base, and 8 bases lay in between. CDR1 and CDR2 from the germline V gene are MNHNY and SVGAGI (reference sequence). This CDR3 has 12 residues.

This clone was detected only once. V gene TRBV2 combines with J gene TRBJ1-1; 8 positions match TRBD1. The germline CDR1 and CDR2 sequences are SNHLY and FYNNEI. This CDR3 has 15 residues. J gave up 4 bases and V 2 bases, and 6 bases lay outside the gene matches. The CDR3 nucleotides read TGTGCCAGCAGTGAATATCCAGGGGGCGGCACTGAAGCTTTCTTT. Translating gives CASSEYPGGGTEAFF.

The genes are TRBV4-1 and TRBJ1-1, with 9 bases that match TRBD1. Germline CDR1 MGHRA, CDR2 YSYEKL. This CDR3 has 18 amino acids. Trimming at V came to 4 bases and at J to 4 bases, leaving 16 bases not matched to a gene. The CDR3 loop is CASSRLGTGRRLGTEAFF. For the CDR3, the DNA is TGCGCCAGCAGCCGTCTAGGGACAGGGAGGAGGTTGGGCACTGAAGCTTTCTTT.

The rearrangement links TRBV5-5 to TRBJ1-1; possible D gene TRBD1, 6 bases. Trimming cost V 2 bases and J 5 bases, with 13 bases left between them. The germline gives CDR1 SGHKS, CDR2 YYEKEE (reference sequence). The CDR3 is 14 amino acids. CDR3 residues: CASSLEGERTEAFF. In DNA form, the CDR3 reads TGTGCCAGCAGCTTAGAGGGGGAAAGAACTGAAGCTTTCTTT.

Comment on this clone: The DNA is left out, because the CDR3 cannot be placed on it with certainty; the CDR3 is given as TCRdb lists it. The rearrangement links TRBV30 to TRBJ2-5; the D segment call TRBD2 is taken from the table without a DNA check. Germline V gene data show CDR1 as GTSNPN and CDR2 as SVGIG (reference sequence). The CDR3 spans 13 amino acids, including both terminal residues. CDR3 sequence reads: CAWGGGIRETQHF.

This chain joins TRBV9 and TRBJ2-5; 11 nucleotides agree with TRBD2. Trimming at V came to 0 bases and at J to 5 bases, leaving 6 bases not matched to a gene. Germline CDR1 SGDLS, CDR2 YYNGEE. The CDR3 totals 16 residues. The chain's CDR3 is CASSVEVSGGAETQYF. The CDR3 DNA reads as TGTGCCAGCAGCGTAGAGGTTAGCGGGGGGGCTGAGACCCAGTACTTC.

This clone was seen a few times. This chain links TRBV5-1 with TRBJ2-3, with 9 nucleotides matching TRBD1. Germline lookup yields CDR1 SGHRS and CDR2 YFSETQ. The CDR3 is made up of 16 amino acids. V lost 0 bases and J lost 7; bases outside the gene matches: 9. CDR3 residues: CASSLDRTGVGNTQYF. The DNA for the CDR3 is TGCGCCAGCAGCTTGGATAGGACAGGGGTCGGAAATACGCAGTATTTT.

The rearrangement joins TRBV29-1 to TRBJ2-7; D perhaps matches TRBD2 (6 bases). The V end lost 1 base, the J end lost 7 bases, and 20 bases lay between the germline ends. CDR1 and CDR2 from the germline V gene are SQVTM and ANQGSEA. The CDR3 is 15 residues long. CDR3 sequence (DNA): TGCAGCGTTGAAGGGGGGGTAGGGGTTGCGGGGGAGCAGTACTTC. Translating gives CSVEGGVGVAGEQYF.

This rearrangement joins TRBV30 to TRBJ2-5; 14 bases fit TRBD2. The junction had 9 bases not matched to a gene; V was cut back by 4 bases and J by 5 bases. Germline loops: CDR1 GTSNPN, CDR2 SVGIG (reference sequence). This CDR3 spans 16 amino acids. The CDR3 sequence is CAWTRLAGGLGETQYF. The CDR3 region has the DNA TGTGCCTGGACCCGACTAGCGGGGGGGCTTGGGGAGACCCAGTACTTC.

The rearrangement uses TRBV19 and TRBJ2-3, with 10 bases aligning to TRBD2. CDR3 length: 13 residues. The germline CDR1 and CDR2 sequences are LNHDA and SQIVND (reference sequence). The ends lost 10 bases at V and 2 bases at J; junction bases unmatched: 3. The CDR3 DNA reads as TGTGCCACGGGACTAGCGCACACAGATACGCAGTATTTT. Translated: CATGLAHTDTQYF.

The rearrangement joins TRBV5-1 to TRBJ1-2, with D perhaps TRBD1 (5 bases). CDR3 length: 15 residues. Deletions cut 3 bases from V and 4 bases from J, with 16 bases between. CDR1 is SGHRS and CDR2 is YFSETQ in the germline V gene. The CDR3 bases are TGCGCCAGCAGCTGGGTGTTGGGGCGAATCTATGGCTACACCTTC. Translating it yields CASSWVLGRIYGYTF.

J is TRBJ1-5 and V is TRBV5-6, with TRBD1 as a possible D gene (6 bases). The CDR3 runs 16 residues. V dropped 4 bases and J dropped 0 bases, with 14 bases sitting between them. Germline assignment: CDR1 SGHDT and CDR2 YYEEEE. CDR3 amino acids: CASSVHGGPSNQPQHF. CDR3 in DNA: TGTGCCAGCAGCGTGCATGGGGGCCCTAGCAATCAGCCCCAGCATTTT. Full variable domain (outside the CDR3, taken from reference TRBV5-6 and TRBJ1-5): DAGVTQSPTHLIKTRGQQVTLRCSPKSGHDTVSWYQQALGQGPQFIFQYYEEEERQRGNFPDRFSGHQFPNYSSELNVNALLLGDSALYLCASSVHGGPSNQPQHFGDGTRLSIL.

V is TRBV6-5 and J is TRBJ1-2, with D tentatively TRBD1 (6 bases). V was clipped by 8 bases and J by 1 base, with 14 bases between them. The CDR3 sequence is 14 residues long. CDR1 and CDR2 from the germline V gene are MNHEY and SVGAGI. CDR3 sequence: CASGTGGLNYGYTF. In DNA, the CDR3 is TGTGCCAGCGGGACGGGGGGGCTTAACTATGGCTACACCTTC.

The J gene is TRBJ2-3, the V gene TRBV18; 12 bases line up with TRBD2. V lost 6 bases and J lost 4; bases outside the gene matches: 11. CDR3 length equals 17 residues. Germline V gene data show CDR1 as KGHSH and CDR2 as LQKENI. CDR3 amino acids: CASSLLLAGGPADTQYF. CDR3 bases: TGTGCCAGCTCGCTACTTCTAGCGGGGGGGCCAGCAGATACGCAGTATTTT.

The chain employs TRBV18 and TRBJ1-5; 8 bases align to TRBD1. V lost 5 bases, J lost 7 bases, and 10 bases stayed unmatched. The germline gives CDR1 KGHSH, CDR2 LQKENI. CDR3 length: 15 residues. CDR3 sequence reads: CASSEFTGGGQPQHF. CDR3 bases: TGTGCCAGCTCAGAGTTCACAGGGGGTGGACAGCCCCAGCATTTT.

This clone showed up just a few times. The genes are TRBV29-1 and TRBJ1-1; a weak D match, TRBD1 (5 bases). The CDR3 spans 11 residues. V lost 7 bases and J lost 5, with 11 bases in between. CDR1 is SQVTM and CDR2 is ANQGSEA in the germline V gene. The CDR3: CSGGDWTEAFF. CDR3 nucleotides: TGCAGCGGGGGGGACTGGACTGAAGCTTTCTTT. Full variable domain (missing parts from reference TRBV29-1 and TRBJ1-1): SAVISQKPSRDICQRGTSLTIQCQVDSQVTMMFWYRQQPGQSLTLIATANQGSEATYESGFVIDKFPISRPNLTFSTLTVSNMSPEDSSIYLCSGGDWTEAFFGQGTRLTVV.

The rearrangement links TRBV28 to TRBJ1-1, with D possibly TRBD1 on 6 matching bases. The V gene's germline CDR1 is MDHEN and CDR2 SYDVKM. The ends were cut back, 9 bases at V and 4 bases at J, with 12 bases in the middle. The CDR3 has 12 amino acids. The CDR3 region has the DNA TGTGCCAGTTTCACAGGGCCCACTGAAGCTTTCTTT. Its translation is CASFTGPTEAFF.

V and J are TRBV18 and TRBJ1-5; the D gene is possibly TRBD1 (5 bases). Germline loops: CDR1 KGHSH, CDR2 LQKENI. V was cut by 3 bases and J by 5 bases, with 17 bases left in between. This CDR3 is built from 16 residues. The CDR3 reads CASSPGGASRDQPQHF. The DNA for the CDR3 is TGTGCCAGCTCACCCGGCGGGGCCTCAAGGGATCAGCCCCAGCATTTT.

The genes are TRBV5-1 and TRBJ1-6; 10 bases align to TRBD1. V was pared by 4 bases and J by 7 bases, with 8 bases of the junction left unmatched. Germline lookup yields CDR1 SGHRS and CDR2 YFSETQ. The CDR3 is 16 amino acids. CDR3 sequence: CASSETGGARNSPLHF. The CDR3 coding sequence is TGCGCCAGCAGCGAGACAGGGGGCGCGCGGAATTCACCCCTCCACTTT.

The chain combines TRBV6-1 with TRBJ2-5; no definite D call. The CDR3 has 14 amino acids. Germline V lookup: CDR1 MNHNS, CDR2 SASEGT. V lost 1 base and J lost 7, with 13 bases in between. CDR3 DNA sequence: TGTGCCAGCAGTGAAGGGGCCCCCGGTGTGACCCAGTACTTC. Protein product: CASSEGAPGVTQYF.

This clone was detected only a few times. The chain employs TRBV4-1 and TRBJ2-2; the match to TRBD1 covers 9 bases. The CDR3 spans 15 residues. Germline values: CDR1 MGHRA, CDR2 YSYEKL. After removal of 2 bases from V and 6 bases from J, the junction contained 4 bases not matched to a gene. CDR3 sequence: CASSQWGQGSGELFF. CDR3 DNA sequence: TGCGCCAGCAGCCAATGGGGACAGGGATCCGGGGAGCTGTTTTTT.

This clone was seen just once. This chain joins TRBV11-1 and TRBJ2-1; 8 nucleotides match TRBD1. Germline V lookup: CDR1 SGHAT, CDR2 FQDESV (reference sequence). V was clipped by 5 bases and J by 6 bases; unmatched bases: 6. The CDR3 covers 14 residues. CDR3 sequence reads: CASSPGTGSNEQFF. Written as DNA, the CDR3 is TGTGCCAGCAGCCCCGGGACAGGAAGCAATGAGCAGTTCTTC.

This chain links TRBV5-1 with TRBJ1-6; 7 bases align to TRBD1. The V segment lost 9 bases and the J segment 3 bases; nucleotides outside the gene matches: 9. The V gene's germline CDR1 is SGHRS and CDR2 YFSETQ. The CDR3 spans 15 residues. The chain's CDR3 is CATLRDRNYNSPLHF. DNA of the CDR3: TGCGCCACCCTCCGGGACAGAAACTATAATTCACCCCTCCACTTT.

The chain is built from TRBV5-4 and TRBJ2-7; weak D call: TRBD2 (6 bases). The V end lost 0 bases, the J end lost 6 bases, and 16 bases lay between the germline ends. The CDR3 is made up of 15 amino acids. Germline V gene data show CDR1 as SGHNT and CDR2 as YYREEE (reference sequence). The CDR3 coding sequence is TGTGCCAGCAGCTTGGCTGGCACCGGAGGGACCGAGCAGTACTTC. Translating it yields CASSLAGTGGTEQYF. Together with reference TRBV5-4 and TRBJ2-7, the CDR3 gives the full variable domain: ETGVTQSPTHLIKTRGQQVTLRCSSQSGHNTVSWYQQALGQGPQFIFQYYREEENGRGNFPPRFSGLQFPNYSSELNVNALELDDSALYLCASSLAGTGGTEQYFGPGTRLTVT.

The chain couples TRBV10-3 to TRBJ2-3; the D is unclear. The CDR3 loop spans 14 amino acids. Germline V lookup: CDR1 ENHRY, CDR2 SYGVKD. V lost 4 bases and J 3 bases, leaving 11 bases between the germline ends. The CDR3 DNA reads TGTGCCATCAGTGCGAATAGAGCAACAGATACGCAGTATTTT. Amino acid sequence: CAISANRATDTQYF.

This sequence joins TRBV10-3 and TRBJ1-2; no clear D gene. Germline assignment: CDR1 ENHRY and CDR2 SYGVKD. This CDR3 has 14 residues. Trimming left V 0 bases short and J 6 bases short, with 11 bases between. The CDR3 DNA is TGTGCCATCAGTGAGTCGACGTGGGGAGATGGCTACACCTTC. It encodes CAISESTWGDGYTF.